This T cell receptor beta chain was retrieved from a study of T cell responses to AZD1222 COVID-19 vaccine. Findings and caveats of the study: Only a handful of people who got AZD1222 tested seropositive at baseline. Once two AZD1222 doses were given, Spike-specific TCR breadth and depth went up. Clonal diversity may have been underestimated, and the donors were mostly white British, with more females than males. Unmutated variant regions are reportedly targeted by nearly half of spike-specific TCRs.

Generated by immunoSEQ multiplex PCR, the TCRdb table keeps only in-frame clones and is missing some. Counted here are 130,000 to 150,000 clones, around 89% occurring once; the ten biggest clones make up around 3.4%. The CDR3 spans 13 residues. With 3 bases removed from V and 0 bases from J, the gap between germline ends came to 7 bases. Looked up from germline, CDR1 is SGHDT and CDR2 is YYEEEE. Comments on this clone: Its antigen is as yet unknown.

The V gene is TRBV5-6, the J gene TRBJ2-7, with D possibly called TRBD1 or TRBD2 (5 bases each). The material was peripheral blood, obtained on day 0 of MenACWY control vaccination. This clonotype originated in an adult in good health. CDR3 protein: CASSYGTSYEQYF. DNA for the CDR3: TGTGCCAGCAGCTACGGGACCTCCTACGAGCAGTACTTC.